This record covers a single T cell receptor (beta chain). The CDR3 is made up of 14 amino acids. This record comes from a study of blood T cells in healthy people across ages. Alongside a J-beta primer mix, a sample-barcoded 5' primer served in a second PCR lasting about 7 to 12 cycles. TCRdb fed the 5' RACE reads into MiXCR, producing one record per CDR3 protein. This repertoire shows around 1,600,000 distinct CDR3 sequences, roughly 43% found once; its top ten account for around 4%. The chain recombines TRBV12-3 or TRBV12-4 with TRBJ2-1; D perhaps matches TRBD2 (6 bases). The J call is doubtful: the DNA matches TRBJ2-7 better. The sequenced sample was blood. The TCR comes from a woman under 30 in good health. CDR3 bases: TGTGCCAGCAGTTTGGCTAGCGTGAACAATGAGCAGTACTTC. Translated, it gives CASSLASVNNEQYF.